This T cell receptor beta chain was recorded in a study of neurological immune-mediated disorders. Study outcomes and limitations: Phylogenetic grouping assigned the repertoires of 18 of 34 multiple sclerosis patients to a single cluster of related CDR3 sequences. This cluster may be a repertoire-level signature.

This clonotype was observed many times. Its target is unknown. The cDNA was produced through 5'RACE with 10-nucleotide random UMIs. Every sequencing run drew on 15-18 subjects and yielded over 200 million TCR-beta sequences. TCRdb independently ran MiXCR on the 5' RACE reads; one entry per CDR3 protein. Here the sample spans some 80,000 distinct CDR3 sequences, about 4.3% being singletons. Documented time point: longitudinal time-point 3. The CDR3 is 15 residues long. The J segment lost 4 bases and the V segment lost 0 bases, leaving 2 bases of the junction unmatched. Germline CDR1 SGHVS, CDR2 FNYEAQ. The sequence came from an older woman with multiple sclerosis. The sequencing input was PBMCs. This chain links TRBV7-6 with TRBJ1-3; 8 positions match TRBD1. The CDR3 here is CASSLATGAGNTIYF. CDR3 nucleotide sequence: TGTGCCAGCAGCTTAGCGACAGGGGCGGGAAACACCATATATTTT. The variable domain in full, with the rest retrieved from reference TRBV7-6 and TRBJ1-3, is GAGVSQSPRYKVTKRGQDVALRCDPISGHVSLYWYRQALGQGPEFLTYFNYEAQQDKSGLPNDRFSAERPEGSISTLTIQRTEQRDSAMYRCASSLATGAGNTIYFGEGSWLTVV.